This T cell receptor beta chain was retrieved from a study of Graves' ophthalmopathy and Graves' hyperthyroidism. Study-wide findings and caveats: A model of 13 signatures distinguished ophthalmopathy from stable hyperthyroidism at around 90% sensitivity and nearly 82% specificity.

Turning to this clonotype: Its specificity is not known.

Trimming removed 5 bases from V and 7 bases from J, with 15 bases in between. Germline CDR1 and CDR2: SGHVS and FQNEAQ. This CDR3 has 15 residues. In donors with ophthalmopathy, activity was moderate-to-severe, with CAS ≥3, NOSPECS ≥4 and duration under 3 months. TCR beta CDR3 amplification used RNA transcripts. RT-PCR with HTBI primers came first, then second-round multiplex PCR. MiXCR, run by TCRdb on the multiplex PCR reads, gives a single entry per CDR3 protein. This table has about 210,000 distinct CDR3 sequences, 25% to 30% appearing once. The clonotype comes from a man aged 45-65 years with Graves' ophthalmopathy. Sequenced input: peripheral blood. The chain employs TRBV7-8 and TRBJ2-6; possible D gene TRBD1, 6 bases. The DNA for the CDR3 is TGTGCCAGCAGCATACAGGGAAGTACAGCCAACGTCCTGACTTTC. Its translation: CASSIQGSTANVLTF.